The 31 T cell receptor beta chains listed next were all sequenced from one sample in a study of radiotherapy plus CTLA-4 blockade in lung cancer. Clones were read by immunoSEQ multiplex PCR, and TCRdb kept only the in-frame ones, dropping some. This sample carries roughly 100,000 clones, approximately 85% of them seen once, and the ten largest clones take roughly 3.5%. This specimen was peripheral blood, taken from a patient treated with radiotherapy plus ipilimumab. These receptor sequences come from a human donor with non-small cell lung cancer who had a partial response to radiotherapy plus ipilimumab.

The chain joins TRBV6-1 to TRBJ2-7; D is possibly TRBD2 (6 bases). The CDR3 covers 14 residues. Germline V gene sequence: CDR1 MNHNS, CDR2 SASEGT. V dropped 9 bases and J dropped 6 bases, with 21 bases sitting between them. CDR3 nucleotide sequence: TGTGCCAGTCGCCCCCCGGGAGTTCAGGGCGAGCAGTACTTC. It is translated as CASRPPGVQGEQYF.

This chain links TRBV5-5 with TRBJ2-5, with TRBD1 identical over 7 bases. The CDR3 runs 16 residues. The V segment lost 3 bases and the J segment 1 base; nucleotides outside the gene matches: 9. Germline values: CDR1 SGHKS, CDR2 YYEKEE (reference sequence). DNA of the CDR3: TGTGCCAGCAGCTCCCTCCTTACAGGGGTCCAAGAGACCCAGTACTTC. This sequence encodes CASSSLLTGVQETQYF.

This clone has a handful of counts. The CDR3 is CSVRADSTDTQYF. CDR3 sequence (DNA): TGCAGCGTTCGAGCGGACAGCACAGATACGCAGTATTTT. This chain uses TRBV29-1 with TRBJ2-3; TRBD2 is a possible D gene (5 bases). The CDR3 is 13 residues long. Germline V gene lookup returns CDR1 SQVTM and CDR2 ANQGSEA. V lost 5 bases and J 0 bases, leaving 9 bases between the germline ends.

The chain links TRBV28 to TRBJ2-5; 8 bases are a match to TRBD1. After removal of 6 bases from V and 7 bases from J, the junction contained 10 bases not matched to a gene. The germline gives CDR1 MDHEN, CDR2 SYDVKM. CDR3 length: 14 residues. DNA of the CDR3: TGTGCCAGCAGCCTACAGGGGGTTGGGGGGACCCAGTACTTC. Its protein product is CASSLQGVGGTQYF.

CDR3 region: CASRVAGVVTDTQYF. The CDR3 DNA follows: TGTGCCAGCAGAGTAGCGGGAGTCGTAACAGATACGCAGTATTTT. J is TRBJ2-3 and V is TRBV2, with 9 bases fitting TRBD2. The CDR3 totals 15 residues. The junction had 7 bases not matched to a gene; V was cut back by 6 bases and J by 3 bases. The germline CDR1 and CDR2 sequences are SNHLY and FYNNEI.

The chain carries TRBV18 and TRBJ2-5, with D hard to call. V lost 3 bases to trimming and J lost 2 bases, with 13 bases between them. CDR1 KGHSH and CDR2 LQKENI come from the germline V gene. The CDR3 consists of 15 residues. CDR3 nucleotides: TGTGCCAGCTCACCTCTACGAAACGTTCAAGAGACCCAGTACTTC. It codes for CASSPLRNVQETQYF.

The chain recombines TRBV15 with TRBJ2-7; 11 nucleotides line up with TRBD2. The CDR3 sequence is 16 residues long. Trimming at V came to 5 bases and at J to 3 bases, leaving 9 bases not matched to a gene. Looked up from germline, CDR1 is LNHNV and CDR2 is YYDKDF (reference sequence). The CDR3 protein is CATSLLLAGDGYEQYF. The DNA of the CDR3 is TGTGCCACCAGCCTCTTACTAGCGGGAGATGGCTACGAGCAGTACTTC.

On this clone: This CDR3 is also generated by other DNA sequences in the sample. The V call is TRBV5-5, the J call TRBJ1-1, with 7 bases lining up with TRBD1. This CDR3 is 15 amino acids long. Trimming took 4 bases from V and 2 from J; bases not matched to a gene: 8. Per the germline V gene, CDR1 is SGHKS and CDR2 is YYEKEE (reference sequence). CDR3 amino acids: CASSPRTGVNTEAFF. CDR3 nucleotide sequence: TGTGCCAGCAGCCCCCGAACAGGGGTCAACACTGAAGCTTTCTTT.

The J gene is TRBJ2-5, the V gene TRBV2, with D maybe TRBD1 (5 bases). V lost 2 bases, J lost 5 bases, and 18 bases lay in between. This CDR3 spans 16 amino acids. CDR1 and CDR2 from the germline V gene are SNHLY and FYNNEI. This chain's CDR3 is CASSEMVQGARETQYF. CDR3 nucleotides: TGTGCCAGCAGTGAAATGGTGCAAGGGGCACGGGAGACCCAGTACTTC. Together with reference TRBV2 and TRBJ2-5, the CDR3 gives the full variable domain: EPEVTQTPSHQVTQMGQEVILRCVPISNHLYFYWYRQILGQKVEFLVSFYNNEISEKSEIFDDQFSVERPDGSNFTLKIRSTKLEDSAMYFCASSEMVQGARETQYFGPGTRLLVL.

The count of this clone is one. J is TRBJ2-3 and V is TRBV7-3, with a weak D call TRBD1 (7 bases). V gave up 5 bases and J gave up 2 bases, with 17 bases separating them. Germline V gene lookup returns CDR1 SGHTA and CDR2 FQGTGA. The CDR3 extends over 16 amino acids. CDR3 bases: TGTGCCAGCAGCCCGACGCAGGGGGGAACCACAGATACGCAGTATTTT. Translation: CASSPTQGGTTDTQYF.

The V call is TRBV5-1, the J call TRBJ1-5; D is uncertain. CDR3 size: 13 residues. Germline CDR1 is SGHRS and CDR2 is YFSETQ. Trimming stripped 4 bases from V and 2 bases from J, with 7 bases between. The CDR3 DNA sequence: TGCGCCAGCAGCCCCGGGGGCAATCAGCCCCAGCATTTT. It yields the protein CASSPGGNQPQHF.

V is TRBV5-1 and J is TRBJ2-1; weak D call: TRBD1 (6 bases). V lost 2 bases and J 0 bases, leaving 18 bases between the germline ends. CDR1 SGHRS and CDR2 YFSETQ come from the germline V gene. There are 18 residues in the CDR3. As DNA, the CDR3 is TGCGCCAGCAGCTTAGGGGGAGCCCTTCCTAGCTCCTACAATGAGCAGTTCTTC. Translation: CASSLGGALPSSYNEQFF.

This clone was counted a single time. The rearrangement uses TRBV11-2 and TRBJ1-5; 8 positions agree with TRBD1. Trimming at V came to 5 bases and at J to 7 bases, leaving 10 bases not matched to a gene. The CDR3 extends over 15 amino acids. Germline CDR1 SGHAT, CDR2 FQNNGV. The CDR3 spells CASSPGTGSRQPQHF. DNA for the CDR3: TGTGCCAGCAGCCCGGGGACAGGTTCGCGACAGCCCCAGCATTTT.

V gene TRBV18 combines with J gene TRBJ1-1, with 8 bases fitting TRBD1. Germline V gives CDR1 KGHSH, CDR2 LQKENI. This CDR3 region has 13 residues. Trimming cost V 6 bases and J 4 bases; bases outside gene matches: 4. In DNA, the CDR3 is TGTGCCAGCTCTGGACAGGGTGCCACTGAAGCTTTCTTT. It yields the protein CASSGQGATEAFF.

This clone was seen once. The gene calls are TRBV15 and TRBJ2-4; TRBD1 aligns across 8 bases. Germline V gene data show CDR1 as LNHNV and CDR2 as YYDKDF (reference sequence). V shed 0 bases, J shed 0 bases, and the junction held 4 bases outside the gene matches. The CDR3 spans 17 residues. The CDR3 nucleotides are TGTGCCACCAGCAGAGATGGACAGGGAATAGCCAAAAACATTCAGTACTTC. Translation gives CATSRDGQGIAKNIQYF. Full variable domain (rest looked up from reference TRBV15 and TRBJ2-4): DAMVIQNPRYQVTQFGKPVTLSCSQTLNHNVMYWYQQKSSQAPKLLFHYYDKDFNNEADTPDNFQSRRPNTSFCFLDIRSPGLGDTAMYLCATSRDGQGIAKNIQYFGAGTRLSVL.

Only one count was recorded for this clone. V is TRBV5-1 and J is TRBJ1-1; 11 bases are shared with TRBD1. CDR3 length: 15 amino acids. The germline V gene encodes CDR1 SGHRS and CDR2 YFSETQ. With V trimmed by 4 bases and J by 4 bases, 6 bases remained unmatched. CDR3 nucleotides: TGCGCCAGCAGCGTACCCGGGACAGGGGGCACTGAAGCTTTCTTT. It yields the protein CASSVPGTGGTEAFF.

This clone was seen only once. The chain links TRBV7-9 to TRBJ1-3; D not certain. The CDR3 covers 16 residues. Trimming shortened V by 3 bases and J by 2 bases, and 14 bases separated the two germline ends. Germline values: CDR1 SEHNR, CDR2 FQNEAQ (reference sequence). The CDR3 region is CASSLQADRTGNTIYF. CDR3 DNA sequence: TGTGCCAGCAGCTTGCAGGCAGACCGAACTGGAAACACCATATATTTT.

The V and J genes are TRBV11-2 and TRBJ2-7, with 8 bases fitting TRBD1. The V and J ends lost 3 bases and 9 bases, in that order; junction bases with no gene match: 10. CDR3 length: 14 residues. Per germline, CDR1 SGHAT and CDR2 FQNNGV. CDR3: CASSFGGRGRWQYF. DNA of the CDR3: TGTGCCAGCAGCTTTGGTGGCAGGGGGCGGTGGCAGTACTTC.

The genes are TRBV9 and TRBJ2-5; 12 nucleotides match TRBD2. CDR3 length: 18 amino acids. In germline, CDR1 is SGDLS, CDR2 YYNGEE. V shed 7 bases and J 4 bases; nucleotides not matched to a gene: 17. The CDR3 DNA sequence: TGTGCCAGCGCCTGGCCGAAGACTAGCGGGAGAGATCGAGAGACCCAGTACTTC. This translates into CASAWPKTSGRDRETQYF.

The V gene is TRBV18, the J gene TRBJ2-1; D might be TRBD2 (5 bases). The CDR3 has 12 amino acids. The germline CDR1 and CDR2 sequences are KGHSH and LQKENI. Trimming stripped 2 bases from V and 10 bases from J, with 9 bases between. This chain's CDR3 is CASSPSEREQFF. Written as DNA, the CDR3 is TGTGCCAGCTCACCAAGCGAGCGGGAGCAGTTCTTC.

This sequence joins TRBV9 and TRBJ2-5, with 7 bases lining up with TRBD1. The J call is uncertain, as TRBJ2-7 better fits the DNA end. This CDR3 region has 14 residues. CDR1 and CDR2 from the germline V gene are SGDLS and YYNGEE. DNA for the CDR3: TGTGCCAGCAGCCCTCCGGACAGGACTTACGAGCAGTACTTC. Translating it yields CASSPPDRTYEQYF.

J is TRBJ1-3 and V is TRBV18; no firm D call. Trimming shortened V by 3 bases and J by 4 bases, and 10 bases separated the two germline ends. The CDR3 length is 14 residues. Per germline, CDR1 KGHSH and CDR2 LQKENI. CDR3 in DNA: TGTGCCAGCTCACCTCAAGACACCGGAAACACCATATATTTT. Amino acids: CASSPQDTGNTIYF.

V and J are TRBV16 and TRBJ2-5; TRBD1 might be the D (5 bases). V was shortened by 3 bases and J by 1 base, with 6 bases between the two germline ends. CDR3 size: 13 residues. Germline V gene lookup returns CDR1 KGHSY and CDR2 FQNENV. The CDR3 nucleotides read TGTGCCAGCAGCCAGACAGTCCAAGAGACCCAGTACTTC. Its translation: CASSQTVQETQYF.

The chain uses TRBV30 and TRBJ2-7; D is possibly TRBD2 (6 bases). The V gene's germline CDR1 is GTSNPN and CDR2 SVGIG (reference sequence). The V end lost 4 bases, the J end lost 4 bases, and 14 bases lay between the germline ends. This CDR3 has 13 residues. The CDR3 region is CAWTPGGVYEQYF. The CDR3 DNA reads TGTGCCTGGACCCCCGGAGGGGTTTACGAGCAGTACTTC.

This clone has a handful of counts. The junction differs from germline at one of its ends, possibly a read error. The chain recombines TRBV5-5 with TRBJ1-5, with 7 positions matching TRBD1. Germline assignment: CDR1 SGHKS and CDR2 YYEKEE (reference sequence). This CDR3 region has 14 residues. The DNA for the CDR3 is TGTGCCAGCAGCTTGGAAGGGGGCAAGCAGCCCCAGCATTTT. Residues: CASSLEGGKQPQHF.

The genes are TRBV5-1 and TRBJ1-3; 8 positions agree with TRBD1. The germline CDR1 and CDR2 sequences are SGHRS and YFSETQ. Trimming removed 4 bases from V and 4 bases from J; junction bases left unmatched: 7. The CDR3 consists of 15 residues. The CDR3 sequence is CASSPGQGAGNTIYF. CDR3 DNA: TGCGCCAGCAGCCCAGGACAGGGAGCGGGAAACACCATATATTTT.

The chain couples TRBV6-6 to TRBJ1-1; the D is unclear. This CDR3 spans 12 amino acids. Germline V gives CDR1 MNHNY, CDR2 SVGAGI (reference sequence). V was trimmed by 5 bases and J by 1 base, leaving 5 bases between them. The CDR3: CASSPRNTEAFF. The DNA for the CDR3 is TGTGCCAGCAGTCCCCGGAACACTGAAGCTTTCTTT.

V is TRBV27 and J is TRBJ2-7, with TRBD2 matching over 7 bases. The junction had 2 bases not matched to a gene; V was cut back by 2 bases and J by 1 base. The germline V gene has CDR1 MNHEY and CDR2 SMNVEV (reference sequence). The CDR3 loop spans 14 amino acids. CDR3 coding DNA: TGTGCCAGCAGTTTACTAGCGGCTTCCTACGAGCAGTACTTC. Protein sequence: CASSLLAASYEQYF.

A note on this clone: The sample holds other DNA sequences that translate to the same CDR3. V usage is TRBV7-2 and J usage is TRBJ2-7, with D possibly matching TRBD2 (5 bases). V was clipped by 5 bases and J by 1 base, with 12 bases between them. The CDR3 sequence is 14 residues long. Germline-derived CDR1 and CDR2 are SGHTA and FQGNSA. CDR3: CASSPGTGSYEQYF. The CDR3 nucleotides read TGTGCCAGCAGCCCGGGAACGGGATCCTACGAGCAGTACTTC.

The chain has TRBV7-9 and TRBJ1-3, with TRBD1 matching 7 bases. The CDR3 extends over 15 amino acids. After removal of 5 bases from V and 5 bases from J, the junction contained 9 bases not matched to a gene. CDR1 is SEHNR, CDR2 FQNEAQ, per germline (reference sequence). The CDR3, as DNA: TGTGCCAGCAGCCCGGGACAGACACCAAGAAACACCATATATTTT. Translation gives CASSPGQTPRNTIYF.

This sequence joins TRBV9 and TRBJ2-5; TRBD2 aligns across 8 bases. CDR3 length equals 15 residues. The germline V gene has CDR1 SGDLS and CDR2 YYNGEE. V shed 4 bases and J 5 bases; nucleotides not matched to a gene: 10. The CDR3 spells CASSLRVSGTETQYF. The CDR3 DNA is TGTGCCAGCAGCCTCCGTGTTAGCGGGACGGAGACCCAGTACTTC. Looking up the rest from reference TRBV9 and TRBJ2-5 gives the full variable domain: DSGVTQTPKHLITATGQRVTLRCSPRSGDLSVYWYQQSLDQGLQFLIQYYNGEERAKGNILERFSAQQFPDLHSELNLSSLELGDSALYFCASSLRVSGTETQYFGPGTRLLVL.